This TCR beta chain was sequenced in a study of OX40 agonist ivuxolimab in advanced cancers. Study overall: Allowance was made for prior anti-PD-1, anti-PD-L1 or anti-CTLA-4 therapy, and about 40% had some.

As regards this clone: The antigen is unknown.

The repertoire was sequenced with immunoSEQ multiplex PCR; TCRdb's copy has only in-frame clones and lacks some. Of 55,000 to 70,000 clones listed, approximately 87% are singletons. Notes on the study in general: Dosing at 0.1 to 3.0 mg/kg was accompanied by clonal expansion of CD4+ and CD8+ blood T cells by week 6. Averaging showed that CD8+ T cells had more expanded clones than CD4+ did. Antigen specificity remained undetermined for the expanded peripheral T cells.

The material was CD4+ or CD8+ T cells sorted from blood, obtained in a trial of the OX40 agonist ivuxolimab. This receptor was obtained from an adult with an advanced solid tumor such as melanoma, head and neck, liver or kidney cancer.

The CDR3, as DNA: TGTGCCAGCAGCTCGGGACTAGCGGGGCCGGGAGATACGCAGTATTTT. It translates to CASSSGLAGPGDTQYF. V and J are TRBV7-7 and TRBJ2-3; 13 bases match TRBD2. Germline CDR1 SSHAT, CDR2 FNYEAQ (reference sequence). The CDR3 totals 16 residues. V trimming: 4 bases; J trimming: 5 bases; junction bases outside the gene matches: 6.